This entry features one T cell receptor (beta chain) sequence. Its antigen is as yet unknown. This sample is part of a study of cytomegalovirus exposure and HLA in healthy donors. Study outcomes and limitations: Productive rates of about 90% or about 30% were seen for most TCR beta V segments in an earlier analysis. Researchers counted around 170 TCR beta chains as cytomegalovirus-associated.

The PCR was carried out with 60 Vbeta primers and 13 Jbeta primers. Only in-frame clones appear in the TCRdb table, and some are missing; sequencing was by immunoSEQ multiplex PCR. The top ten clones hold around 14% of a sample with approximately 190,000 clones, approximately 80% of them seen once. The CDR3 extends over 15 amino acids. Germline CDR1 is MDHEN and CDR2 is SYDVKM. V lost 1 base to trimming and J lost 2 bases, with 12 bases between them. Sequenced sample: PBMCs. The sequence was obtained from a woman in her twenties or thirties in good health and CMV-seropositive. The chain recombines TRBV28 with TRBJ2-7; TRBD2 might be the D (5 bases). The CDR3: CASSLFTGNPYEQYF. CDR3 DNA: TGTGCCAGCAGTTTATTTACGGGGAACCCCTACGAGCAGTACTTC.